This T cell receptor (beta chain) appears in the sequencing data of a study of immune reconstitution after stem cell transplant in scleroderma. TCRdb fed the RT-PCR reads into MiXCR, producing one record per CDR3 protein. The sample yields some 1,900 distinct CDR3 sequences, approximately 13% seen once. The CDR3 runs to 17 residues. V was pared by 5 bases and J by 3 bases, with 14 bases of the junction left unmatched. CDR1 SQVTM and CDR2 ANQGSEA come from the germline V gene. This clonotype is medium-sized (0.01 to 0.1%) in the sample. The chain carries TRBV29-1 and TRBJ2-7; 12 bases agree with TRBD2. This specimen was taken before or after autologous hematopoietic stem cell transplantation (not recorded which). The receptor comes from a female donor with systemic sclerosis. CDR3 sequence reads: CSVQGSSGGAFDYEQYF. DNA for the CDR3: TGCAGCGTTCAAGGTTCTAGCGGGGGGGCCTTCGACTACGAGCAGTACTTC.